Below, 3 T cell receptor beta chains from the same sample are listed, as sequenced in a study of cytomegalovirus exposure and HLA in healthy donors. Both 60 Vbeta primers and 13 Jbeta primers went into the PCR. The method was immunoSEQ multiplex PCR; TCRdb's version includes in-frame clones alone and lacks a portion of them. The sample includes about 120,000 clones. Sequencing was carried out using PBMCs. All receptors derive from a man aged 18 to 29 in good health and CMV-seronegative.

V and J are TRBV9 and TRBJ2-3, with 11 bases fitting TRBD2. This CDR3 contains 18 residues. Germline loops: CDR1 SGDLS, CDR2 YYNGEE. V was clipped by 3 bases and J by 2 bases; unmatched bases: 11. Written as DNA, the CDR3 is TGTGCCAGCAGCGCCTTCGGCCTAGCGGGAGGCTTCACAGATACGCAGTATTTT. It codes for CASSAFGLAGGFTDTQYF.

This chain links TRBV25-1 with TRBJ1-2, with D tentatively TRBD1 (6 bases). The CDR3 has 17 amino acids. V lost 5 bases, J lost 4 bases, and 23 bases lay in between. CDR1 and CDR2 from the germline V gene are MGHDK and SYGVNS. The CDR3 reads CASSSPRVGALGYGYTF. Written as DNA, the CDR3 is TGTGCCAGCAGTTCGCCCCGGGTGGGGGCTCTAGGCTATGGCTACACCTTC.

The V gene is TRBV7-8, the J gene TRBJ2-3; TRBD1 matches 9 bases. The germline V gene encodes CDR1 SGHVS and CDR2 FQNEAQ. CDR3 length: 15 amino acids. J was trimmed by 3 bases and V by 5 bases; bases with no gene match: 6. The CDR3: CASSPGTGSTDTQYF. CDR3 coding DNA: TGTGCCAGCAGCCCCGGGACAGGGTCTACAGATACGCAGTATTTT.